This T cell receptor beta chain was identified during a study of blood T cell repertoires in COVID-19. The overall study: COVID-19 samples, acute and convalescent, were from the United States, Italy and Spain.

The V gene's germline CDR1 is SGHAT and CDR2 FQNNGV. V lost 2 bases to trimming and J lost 0 bases; unmatched junction nucleotides: 3. The CDR3 loop spans 16 amino acids. Per the original methods: Reference gene primer amplification in the assay estimated nucleated cell counts. Libraries were prepared by immunoSEQ multiplex PCR; TCRdb keeps only in-frame clonotypes and omits some of them. V and J calls and clone size are those listed in that table; D and trimming were worked out from the DNA. The sample lists more than 150,000 clones, 65% to 80% occurring once. The sample consisted of peripheral blood. This clonotype originated in a man aged 50 to 59 who had recovered from COVID-19. This sequence joins TRBV11-2 and TRBJ2-1; 8 bases agree with TRBD1. CDR3 protein: CASSLTGGYSYNEQFF. DNA of the CDR3: TGTGCCAGCAGCTTAACAGGGGGATACTCCTACAATGAGCAGTTCTTC. Full variable domain (rest looked up from reference TRBV11-2 and TRBJ2-1): EAGVAQSPRYKIIEKRQSVAFWCNPISGHATLYWYQQILGQGPKLLIQFQNNGVVDDSQLPKDRFSAERLKGVDSTLKIQPAKLEDSAVYLCASSLTGGYSYNEQFFGPGTRLTVL.